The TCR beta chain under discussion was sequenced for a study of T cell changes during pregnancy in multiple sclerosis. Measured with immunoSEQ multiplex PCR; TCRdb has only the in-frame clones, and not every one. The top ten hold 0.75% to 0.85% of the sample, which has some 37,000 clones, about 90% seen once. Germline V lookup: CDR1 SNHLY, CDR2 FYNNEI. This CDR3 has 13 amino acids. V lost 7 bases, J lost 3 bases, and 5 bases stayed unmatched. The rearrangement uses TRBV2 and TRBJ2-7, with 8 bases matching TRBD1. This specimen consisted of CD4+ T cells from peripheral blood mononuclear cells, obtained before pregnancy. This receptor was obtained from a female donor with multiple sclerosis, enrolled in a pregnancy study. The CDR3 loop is CASMQGAGYEQYF. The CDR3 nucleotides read TGTGCCAGCATGCAGGGGGCTGGCTACGAGCAGTACTTC.